This T cell receptor beta chain derives from a study of blood T cells in healthy people across ages. Together with a sample-barcoded 5' primer, a J-beta primer mix was included in a second PCR lasting roughly 6 to 12 cycles. In TCRdb, the 5' RACE reads were re-called with MiXCR into one record per CDR3 protein. The data show 550,000 to 700,000 distinct CDR3 sequences, approximately 30% seen once. With V trimmed by 0 bases and J by 2 bases, 4 bases remained unmatched. The germline CDR1 and CDR2 sequences are DFQATT and SNEGSKA (reference sequence). The CDR3 has 15 residues. This clonotype appeared a few times.

The sample was blood. The clonotype originates from a woman between 70 and 85 years old in good health. This chain joins TRBV20-1 and TRBJ2-3; 8 bases map to TRBD2. Here the CDR3 reads CSARDLAGTTDTQYF. The CDR3 nucleotides read TGCAGTGCTAGAGATCTAGCGGGCACCACAGATACGCAGTATTTT.